One sample yielded the 22 T cell receptor beta chains listed below, sequenced in a study of blood T cell repertoires in COVID-19. Here immunoSEQ multiplex PCR was the method, and the copy in TCRdb shows in-frame clones only, minus some. The data show about 280,000 clones, 75% to 95% seen once. Material: PBMCs or T cells enriched from blood (not recorded which). The receptors shown here come from a man in his forties who had been exposed to COVID-19.

This chain uses TRBV5-1 with TRBJ2-3, with D possibly matching TRBD1 (6 bases). Per germline, CDR1 SGHRS and CDR2 YFSETQ. The CDR3 loop spans 15 amino acids. V lost 4 bases, J lost 6 bases, and 18 bases lay in between. The CDR3 sequence: CASSAQGLLTDTQYF. CDR3 nucleotides: TGCGCCAGCAGCGCTCAGGGGTTGTTAACGGATACGCAGTATTTT.

The chain employs TRBV6-5 and TRBJ2-2, with 9 bases identical to TRBD2. V trimming: 6 bases; J trimming: 5 bases; junction bases outside the gene matches: 7. This CDR3 spans 15 amino acids. Germline values: CDR1 MNHEY, CDR2 SVGAGI. Here the CDR3 reads CASSLGLASTGELFF. The CDR3 coding sequence is TGTGCCAGCAGCCTTGGACTAGCGAGTACCGGGGAGCTGTTTTTT.

The chain combines TRBV7-3 with TRBJ2-3; TRBD1 might be the D (5 bases). Germline-derived CDR1 and CDR2 are SGHTA and FQGTGA. Trimming took off 2 bases at V and 5 bases at J, with 20 bases between the two ends. The length of the CDR3 is 17 residues. CDR3 nucleotide sequence: TGTGCCAGCAGCTTAGGGGTGGCAGGGAAAGGTAGAGATACGCAGTATTTT. Its protein product is CASSLGVAGKGRDTQYF.

The rearrangement uses TRBV7-2 and TRBJ1-2; 9 bases line up with TRBD1. Germline V gene data show CDR1 as SGHTA and CDR2 as FQGNSA. This CDR3 contains 15 residues. Germline trimming cut 5 bases from V and 4 bases from J; bases unmatched to any gene: 8. The CDR3 reads CASSKGTGQVYGYTF. In nucleotides, the CDR3 is TGTGCCAGCAGCAAAGGGACAGGGCAAGTCTATGGCTACACCTTC.

The chain is built from TRBV11-2 and TRBJ1-5, with 7 nucleotides matching TRBD1. The ends lost 5 bases at V and 2 bases at J; junction bases unmatched: 6. Germline V gives CDR1 SGHAT, CDR2 FQNNGV. The CDR3 has 15 amino acids. This chain's CDR3 is CASSLGTVRNQPQHF. In nucleotides, the CDR3 is TGTGCCAGCAGCCTTGGGACAGTTCGCAATCAGCCCCAGCATTTT.

The chain links TRBV27 to TRBJ1-5, with a possible D match to TRBD1 (6 bases). V lost 2 bases, J lost 6 bases, and 8 bases lay in between. The CDR3 is 13 amino acids. From germline, CDR1 is MNHEY and CDR2 SMNVEV (reference sequence). The CDR3 DNA reads TGTGCCAGCAGTTTACGCAGGGGTCAGCCCCAGCATTTT. It codes for CASSLRRGQPQHF.

This clone was seen more than once but under ten times. The chain uses TRBV29-1 and TRBJ2-7; 8 bases agree with TRBD2. Germline CDR1 reads SQVTM; CDR2 reads ANQGSEA. CDR3 length equals 12 residues. The trim removed 6 bases at V and 2 bases at J, leaving 3 bases unmatched. CDR3 bases: TGCAGCGTGGAGCGGGAGCCCTACGAGCAGTACTTC. Translation: CSVEREPYEQYF.

In DNA form, the CDR3 reads TGTGCCAGCTCACCGACCACTAGCGGGACGAACACCGGGGAGCTGTTTTTT. Its translation: CASSPTTSGTNTGELFF. This rearrangement joins TRBV18 to TRBJ2-2, with 10 bases matching TRBD2. CDR3 size: 17 residues. The junction had 4 bases not matched to a gene; V was cut back by 3 bases and J by 0 bases. CDR1 and CDR2 from the germline V gene are KGHSH and LQKENI.

The CDR3 coding sequence is TGTGCCAGCACCAGACTAGCGGGAGAGAACACCGGGGAGCTGTTTTTT. As protein: CASTRLAGENTGELFF. The chain combines TRBV11-1 with TRBJ2-2, with 12 bases identical to TRBD2. The CDR3 has 16 amino acids. Looked up from germline, CDR1 is SGHAT and CDR2 is FQDESV (reference sequence). V gave up 7 bases and J gave up 1 base; unmatched junction bases: 4.

The chain joins TRBV7-8 to TRBJ1-4, with TRBD1 matching 7 bases. V lost 5 bases, J lost 7 bases, and 7 bases stayed unmatched. Germline-derived CDR1 and CDR2 are SGHVS and FQNEAQ. This CDR3 comprises 14 residues. Written as DNA, the CDR3 is TGTGCCAGCAGCCAAACAGGGGCGGGTGAAAAACTGTTTTTT. This encodes CASSQTGAGEKLFF. Filled out from reference TRBV7-8 and TRBJ1-4, the complete variable domain reads GAGVSQSPRYKVAKRGQDVALRCDPISGHVSLFWYQQALGQGPEFLTYFQNEAQLDKSGLPSDRFFAERPEGSVSTLKIQRTQQEDSAVYLCASSQTGAGEKLFFGSGTQLSVL.

This rearrangement joins TRBV18 to TRBJ1-4, with 7 bases lining up with TRBD1. J lost 0 bases, V lost 2 bases, and 9 bases had no gene match. Germline values: CDR1 KGHSH, CDR2 LQKENI. The CDR3 is made up of 18 amino acids. The CDR3 bases are TGTGCCAGCTCACCAGCCCGGGACAGCGCTGCAACTAATGAAAAACTGTTTTTT. Encoded protein: CASSPARDSAATNEKLFF.

This clone was seen just once. The chain has TRBV19 and TRBJ2-2, with 10 positions matching TRBD1. Germline CDR1 and CDR2: LNHDA and SQIVND (reference sequence). The ends lost 10 bases at V and 4 bases at J; junction bases unmatched: 6. CDR3 length equals 14 residues. The CDR3 coding sequence is TGTGCCACCCGACAGGGGGCGGGCACCGGGGAGCTGTTTTTT. Its translation is CATRQGAGTGELFF.

This clone showed up just a few times. V gene TRBV19 combines with J gene TRBJ2-3; a possible D gene is TRBD2 (6 bases). Germline CDR1 LNHDA, CDR2 SQIVND (reference sequence). V was clipped by 10 bases and J by 2 bases, with 13 bases between them. This CDR3 region has 13 residues. CDR3 bases: TGTGCCACCTTAGCGGATAACACAGATACGCAGTATTTT. This encodes CATLADNTDTQYF.

This clone was seen only once. The chain has TRBV6-2 or TRBV6-3 and TRBJ1-2; 10 bases are a match to TRBD1. The germline gives CDR1 MNHEY, CDR2 SVGEGT. This CDR3 has 15 residues. V dropped 2 bases and J dropped 4; count of bases not matched to a gene: 4. The CDR3 coding sequence is TGTGCCAGCAGTTACCCGGGACAGGGGTCCTATGGCTACACCTTC. It is translated as CASSYPGQGSYGYTF.

This chain connects TRBV12-3 or TRBV12-4 to TRBJ1-2; D gene ambiguous. CDR3 length: 12 amino acids. V lost 2 bases and J 5 bases, leaving 6 bases between the germline ends. Written as DNA, the CDR3 is TGTGCCAGCAGTTTAAAGAGATATGGCTACACCTTC. It codes for CASSLKRYGYTF.

This chain links TRBV7-3 with TRBJ2-2, with unresolved D. V lost 5 bases and J lost 6, with 13 bases in between. The germline gives CDR1 SGHTA, CDR2 FQGTGA. The CDR3 extends over 14 amino acids. The CDR3 loop is CASSGGRRAGELFF. In DNA, the CDR3 is TGTGCCAGCAGCGGTGGCAGGCGTGCCGGGGAGCTGTTTTTT.

This chain links TRBV30 with TRBJ1-6, with unresolved D. Germline CDR1 is GTSNPN and CDR2 is SVGIG (reference sequence). Trimming cost V 2 bases and J 1 base, with 6 bases left between them. The CDR3 has 14 residues. The CDR3 nucleotides read TGTGCCTGGAGTTATAATTCCTATAATTCACCCCTCCACTTT. This gives the protein CAWSYNSYNSPLHF.

This clone was found once. The chain is built from TRBV19 and TRBJ1-1; D is ambiguous. The CDR3 extends over 12 amino acids. V was clipped by 5 bases and J by 3 bases, with 7 bases between them. CDR1 and CDR2 from the germline V gene are LNHDA and SQIVND (reference sequence). CDR3 loop: CASSEPDTEAFF. The CDR3 coding sequence is TGTGCCAGTAGTGAACCGGACACTGAAGCTTTCTTT. The variable domain in full, with the rest retrieved from reference TRBV19 and TRBJ1-1, is DGGITQSPKYLFRKEGQNVTLSCEQNLNHDAMYWYRQDPGQGLRLIYYSQIVNDFQKGDIAEGYSVSREKKESFPLTVTSAQKNPTAFYLCASSEPDTEAFFGQGTRLTVV.

V and J are TRBV30 and TRBJ2-1; unclear D gene. The CDR3 loop spans 11 amino acids. The V gene lost 2 bases and the J gene lost 9 bases, with 8 bases spanning the gap. Germline V gene lookup returns CDR1 GTSNPN and CDR2 SVGIG (reference sequence). CDR3 loop: CAWSPQSEQFF. In DNA form, the CDR3 reads TGTGCCTGGAGTCCCCAATCTGAGCAGTTCTTC.

This clone was counted only a few times. V gene TRBV11-3 combines with J gene TRBJ2-3; D perhaps matches TRBD1 (5 bases). This CDR3 is built from 13 residues. Deletions cut 3 bases from V and 2 bases from J, with 6 bases between. Per germline, CDR1 SGHNT and CDR2 YENEEA. For the CDR3, the DNA is TGTGCCAGCAGCTTCAGGGCCACAGATACGCAGTATTTT. Translation gives CASSFRATDTQYF.

The V call is TRBV6-2 or TRBV6-3, the J call TRBJ2-7, with D unresolved. Germline V gene sequence: CDR1 MNHEY, CDR2 SVGEGT. The ends were cut back, 8 bases at V and 1 base at J, with 15 bases in the middle. This CDR3 contains 14 residues. In DNA, the CDR3 is TGTGCCAGCGGCCGACACGTCCCGTCCTACGAGCAGTACTTC. This gives the protein CASGRHVPSYEQYF.

This clone turned up a few times. The chain is built from TRBV18 and TRBJ2-7; 12 nucleotides line up with TRBD1. The CDR3 contains 14 residues. Germline lookup yields CDR1 KGHSH and CDR2 LQKENI. Germline trimming cut 6 bases from V and 7 bases from J; bases unmatched to any gene: 7. The CDR3 region has the DNA TGTGCCAGCTCGCAGGGACAGGGGGCTGGGGAGCAGTACTTC. Residues: CASSQGQGAGEQYF.